Given below is one T cell receptor (beta chain) in context. As yet, its antigen is unknown. Every bit of the isolated RNA underwent reverse transcription, so sequencing read expressed TCRB transcripts. The protocol was immunoSEQ multiplex PCR, while the TCRdb copy is restricted to in-frame clones and leaves out a portion. The sample gives around 250,000 clones, about 24% of which show up once; about 0.011% is in the top ten. The data derive from a study of beta chain features in type 1 diabetes. The V gene end was trimmed by 4 bases and the J gene end by 1 base; junction bases not matched to a gene: 3. The V gene's germline CDR1 is ENHRY and CDR2 SYGVKD. The CDR3 is 15 residues long. General study results and limits: All four CD4+ subsets from Type 1 diabetes patients carried moderately but significantly shorter TCRB CDR3s.

The chain couples TRBV10-3 to TRBJ2-1, with 8 positions matching TRBD1. The TCR sequence derives from a woman aged 25 to 39 with type 1 diabetes. Material: naive CD4+ T cells from blood. CDR3: CAISGQGRSYNEQFF. In nucleotides, the CDR3 is TGTGCCATCAGTGGACAGGGGCGTTCCTACAATGAGCAGTTCTTC.